These T cell receptor beta chains were read from a single sample in a study of blood T cells in healthy people across ages. One entry per CDR3 protein results from TCRdb running MiXCR on the 5' RACE reads. The data show about 780,000 distinct CDR3 sequences, more than 35% seen once. Sequencing was carried out using blood. These TCRs come from a man older than 75 in good health. The CDR3 runs from the conserved cysteine through the conserved F or W. A D gene is named only where the DNA matches it firmly. Size values are once, few and many counts, or a class for expanded clones, and some rows have none.

>few|TRBD2|TRBJ2-1|TRBV18
CASSPPVGRVYNEQFF
TGTGCCAGCTCACCACCCGTCGGGAGGGTTTATAATGAGCAGTTCTTC
>.|TRBD2|TRBJ2-5|TRBV6-2/TRBV6-3
CASSYRAGAETQYF
TGTGCCAGCAGTTACAGGGCGGGAGCGGAGACCCAGTACTTC
>few|.|TRBJ2-3|TRBV11-1
CASSLARTGRITDTQYF
TGTGCCAGCAGCTTAGCGCGTACAGGCAGGATCACAGATACGCAGTATTTT
>.|.|TRBJ2-5|TRBV24-1
CATSDYQETQYF
TGTGCCACCAGTGACTACCAAGAGACCCAGTACTTC
>.|.|TRBJ2-3|TRBV7-2
CASSYDVSTDTQYF
TGTGCCAGCAGCTATGACGTCTCGACAGATACGCAGTATTTT
>few|TRBD1|TRBJ2-5|TRBV27
CASSPTRTGGLETQYF
TGTGCCAGCAGTCCTACCCGGACAGGGGGCTTGGAGACCCAGTACTTC
>few|.|TRBJ2-5|TRBV29-1
CSVEKRQLQETQYF
TGCAGCGTTGAGAAAAGACAGCTCCAAGAGACCCAGTACTTC
>few|.|TRBJ2-1|TRBV5-1
CASSLARVPPGNEQFF
TGCGCCAGCAGCTTGGCCCGAGTCCCCCCGGGCAATGAGCAGTTCTTC
>few|TRBD2|TRBJ2-1|TRBV9
CASSLRTSGSGEQFF
TGTGCCAGCAGCCTTAGGACTAGCGGGAGCGGTGAGCAGTTCTTC
>.|TRBD1|TRBJ2-2|TRBV6-6
CASRDRGVAGELFF
TGTGCCAGCAGGGACAGGGGAGTTGCCGGGGAGCTGTTTTTT
>.|.|TRBJ1-5|TRBV7-2
CASGRGNQPQHF
TGTGCCAGCGGTAGGGGCAATCAGCCCCAGCATTTT
>.|.|TRBJ2-4|TRBV7-2
CASSPGTRNIQYF
TGTGCCAGCAGCCCCGGGACGAGAAACATTCAGTACTTC
>.|TRBD1|TRBJ2-7|TRBV5-1
CASSYGPGTGGEQYF
TGCGCCAGCAGCTACGGTCCCGGGACAGGTGGCGAGCAGTACTTC
>.|TRBD2|TRBJ2-1|TRBV7-2
CASSPLAGVGLNEQFF
TGTGCCAGCAGCCCCCTAGCGGGAGTAGGATTGAATGAGCAGTTCTTC
>many|TRBD1|TRBJ2-7|TRBV29-1
CSVGDSSSYEQYF
TGCAGCGTGGGGGACAGTAGCTCCTACGAGCAGTACTTC
>.|.|TRBJ1-1|TRBV7-2
CASSLKSSGEAFF
TGTGCCAGCAGCTTAAAGAGTTCGGGGGAGGCTTTCTTT
>few|.|TRBJ1-2|TRBV7-2
CATHRVGANYGYTF
TGTGCCACCCACAGGGTTGGGGCTAACTATGGCTACACCTTC
>few|TRBD1|TRBJ1-2|TRBV18
CASSPYGQDGYTF
TGTGCCAGCTCACCTTACGGACAGGATGGCTACACCTTC
>.|TRBD2|TRBJ2-1|TRBV15
CATSRLTSGGNNEQFF
TGTGCCACCAGCAGATTAACTAGCGGGGGTAACAATGAGCAGTTCTTC
>.|.|TRBJ2-5|TRBV4-1
CASSQDTAKETQYF
TGCGCCAGCAGCCAAGATACAGCTAAAGAGACCCAGTACTTC
>.|TRBD2|TRBJ2-5|TRBV5-1
CASSPGGTSQRETQYF
TGCGCCAGCAGCCCCGGAGGGACTAGCCAACGGGAGACCCAGTACTTC
>many|TRBD1|TRBJ2-3|TRBV5-6
CASSPNLQGATDTQYF
TGTGCCAGCAGCCCCAACCTACAGGGGGCTACAGATACGCAGTATTTT